In this sample, the clone carrying this T cell receptor beta chain turned up many times. The antigen remains unidentified. Looked up from germline, CDR1 is SGHTA and CDR2 is FQGNSA. The V gene lost 5 bases and the J gene lost 6 bases, with 22 bases spanning the gap. The CDR3 consists of 16 residues. The record originates from a study of T cell repertoires in cytomegalovirus infection. On the study more broadly: In the study, CMV epitopes included recently identified HLA-C-restricted and well-studied HLA-B-restricted ones.

Each CDR3 protein gets one entry after TCRdb re-called the reads with MiXCR. The sample yields a few hundred thousand distinct CDR3 sequences, approximately 30% seen once. This specimen consisted of cultured PBMCs, obtained from culture after CMV antigen stimulation. The source of this sequence is a human donor in good health (CMV status not recorded). Some clones in this sample may be carry-over from other donors' samples. The chain has TRBV7-2 and TRBJ1-1; D call uncertain. In nucleotides, the CDR3 is TGTGCCAGCAGCATTCATTGGGGAGTCTCTTGGGCTGAAGCTTTCTTT. Encoded protein: CASSIHWGVSWAEAFF.